These 12 T cell receptor beta chains were sequenced from one sample in a study of control samples from healthy donors and cancer patients. The repertoire was sequenced with immunoSEQ multiplex PCR; TCRdb's copy has only in-frame clones and lacks some. The profile shows around 30,000 clones, approximately 94% of them singletons. The sequenced material came from blood. These TCRs come from a man aged 60 to 75 in good health.

The chain is built from TRBV3-1 (or the pseudogene TRBV3-2) and TRBJ2-1, with 12 bases matching TRBD2. V lost 0 bases to trimming and J lost 7 bases; unmatched junction nucleotides: 7. This CDR3 contains 17 residues. Germline V CDR1 and CDR2: LGHDT, YNNKEL (reference sequence). The CDR3 DNA reads TGTGCCAGCAGCCAAGATCTTCTAGCGGGGGGGCTGAATGAGCAGTTCTTC. It codes for CASSQDLLAGGLNEQFF.

J is TRBJ1-2 and V is TRBV12-3 or TRBV12-4, with TRBD1 matching over 7 bases. The CDR3 is 13 residues long. The V and J ends lost 7 bases and 5 bases, in that order; junction bases with no gene match: 7. CDR3 sequence (DNA): TGTGCCAGCACCAAGGGACAGATATATGGCTACACCTTC. This codes for CASTKGQIYGYTF.

This clone has a single count. CDR3 sequence (DNA): TGTGCCAGCAGTTACCAGGGAGTAAACACTGAAGCTTTCTTT. It translates to CASSYQGVNTEAFF. This sequence joins TRBV6-2 or TRBV6-3 and TRBJ1-1, with D possibly matching TRBD1 (5 bases). The CDR3 has 14 residues. V lost 2 bases to trimming and J lost 2 bases, with 9 bases between them. Per germline, CDR1 MNHEY and CDR2 SVGEGT.

The chain joins TRBV28 to TRBJ2-1; 9 nucleotides line up with TRBD1. The CDR3 runs to 15 residues. V was clipped by 6 bases and J by 3 bases; unmatched bases: 6. Germline CDR1 is MDHEN and CDR2 is SYDVKM. In DNA form, the CDR3 reads TGTGCCAGCAGAAACCCGGGACAGGGCTACAATGAGCAGTTCTTC. Amino acids: CASRNPGQGYNEQFF.

The chain couples TRBV6-2 or TRBV6-3 to TRBJ1-1; D gene uncertain. The CDR3 spans 14 residues. Germline CDR1 is MNHEY and CDR2 is SVGEGT. With 4 bases removed from V and 5 bases from J, the gap between germline ends came to 14 bases. CDR3 DNA: TGTGCCAGCAGTTCCACTACACGATCGACTGAAGCTTTCTTT. The encoded protein is CASSSTTRSTEAFF.

This clone was recorded a few times. V and J are TRBV11-3 and TRBJ2-2, with TRBD1 as a possible D gene (5 bases). Germline CDR1 reads SGHNT; CDR2 reads YENEEA. The CDR3 runs 17 residues. Trimming removed 3 bases at V and 0 bases at J, with 14 bases between. The CDR3 reads CASSFRDKITNTGELFF. CDR3 bases: TGTGCCAGCAGCTTCAGGGATAAAATCACGAACACCGGGGAGCTGTTTTTT.

The chain joins TRBV18 to TRBJ2-1; 10 nucleotides match TRBD2. CDR1 is KGHSH, CDR2 LQKENI, per germline. With 6 bases clipped from V and 3 bases from J, the junction kept 5 bases outside the gene matches. The length of the CDR3 is 15 residues. CDR3 DNA: TGTGCCAGCTCCCCCAGCGGGGGGGACTACAATGAGCAGTTCTTC. Protein: CASSPSGGDYNEQFF.

The chain joins TRBV6-1 to TRBJ1-5; D unresolved. Germline CDR1 is MNHNS and CDR2 is SASEGT. The CDR3 totals 15 residues. Trimming stripped 2 bases from V and 7 bases from J, with 15 bases between. The CDR3 region has the DNA TGTGCCAGCAGTGAACGTGAAAAGGGCAGGCAGCCCCAGCATTTT. Amino acids: CASSEREKGRQPQHF.

This clone occurred once. This chain links TRBV27 with TRBJ2-7, with 14 bases aligning to TRBD2. Per the germline V gene, CDR1 is MNHEY and CDR2 is SMNVEV (reference sequence). V lost 5 bases and J lost 6; bases outside the gene matches: 9. The CDR3 has 16 amino acids. This CDR3 is CASSPGLAGVRLEQYF. The CDR3 coding sequence is TGTGCCAGCAGTCCGGGACTAGCGGGGGTTCGTCTCGAGCAGTACTTC.

This chain's CDR3 is CASSLRLAGAYNEQFF. The CDR3 coding sequence is TGTGCCAGCAGTTTACGACTAGCGGGGGCTTACAATGAGCAGTTCTTC. The chain carries TRBV28 and TRBJ2-1, with 12 bases that match TRBD2. Germline V lookup: CDR1 MDHEN, CDR2 SYDVKM. The CDR3 covers 16 residues. The J segment lost 4 bases and the V segment lost 2 bases, leaving 3 bases of the junction unmatched.

J is TRBJ2-1 and V is TRBV6-6; 8 nucleotides agree with TRBD2. V shed 10 bases and J 7 bases; nucleotides not matched to a gene: 12. Germline CDR1 MNHNY, CDR2 SVGAGI (reference sequence). The CDR3 spans 14 residues. DNA for the CDR3: TGTGCCACCCGGCAACGGGGGGGCCTGAATGAGCAGTTCTTC. The encoded protein is CATRQRGGLNEQFF.

The chain joins TRBV14 to TRBJ2-5; D is ambiguous. Germline CDR1 reads SGHDN; CDR2 reads FVKESK. Trimming took 1 base from V and 4 from J, leaving 16 bases between them. The CDR3 runs 16 residues. CDR3 loop: CASSQALGHGRETQYF. The CDR3 nucleotides are TGTGCCAGCAGCCAAGCTTTAGGGCATGGTCGAGAGACCCAGTACTTC.